This T cell receptor (beta chain) is from a study of T cell responses to AZD1222 COVID-19 vaccine. Germline assignment: CDR1 MDHEN and CDR2 SYDVKM. The CDR3 is 12 amino acids. The V end was cut by 2 bases, the J end by 2 bases, with 0 bases between. The repertoire was sequenced with immunoSEQ multiplex PCR; TCRdb's copy has only in-frame clones and lacks some. The table has 200,000 to 250,000 clones, 94% seen once. About this clone itself: Its antigen is unidentified. This sample includes further DNA sequences coding for the same CDR3.

Study-wide results and caveats: Within unmutated variant regions lay the reported targets of nearly half of spike-specific TCRs.

The rearrangement joins TRBV28 to TRBJ2-2; D unresolved. Sample: peripheral blood, taken 28 days after the second dose of the MenACWY control vaccine. The origin of this receptor is an adult who received the MenACWY meningococcal vaccine as a control. For the CDR3, the DNA is TGTGCCAGCAGTTTAAACACCGGGGAGCTGTTTTTT. It is translated as CASSLNTGELFF.